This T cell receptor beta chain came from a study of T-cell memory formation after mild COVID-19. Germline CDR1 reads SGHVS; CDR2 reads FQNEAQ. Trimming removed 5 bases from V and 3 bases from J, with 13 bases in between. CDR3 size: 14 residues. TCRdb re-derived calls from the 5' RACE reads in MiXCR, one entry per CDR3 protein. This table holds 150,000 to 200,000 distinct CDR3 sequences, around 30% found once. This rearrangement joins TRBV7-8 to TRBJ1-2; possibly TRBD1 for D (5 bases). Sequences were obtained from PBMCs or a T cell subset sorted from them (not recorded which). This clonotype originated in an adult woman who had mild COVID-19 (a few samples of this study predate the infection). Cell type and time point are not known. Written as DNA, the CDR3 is TGTGCCAGCAGCACTTCGACAGCTCACTATGGCTACACCTTC. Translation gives CASSTSTAHYGYTF.